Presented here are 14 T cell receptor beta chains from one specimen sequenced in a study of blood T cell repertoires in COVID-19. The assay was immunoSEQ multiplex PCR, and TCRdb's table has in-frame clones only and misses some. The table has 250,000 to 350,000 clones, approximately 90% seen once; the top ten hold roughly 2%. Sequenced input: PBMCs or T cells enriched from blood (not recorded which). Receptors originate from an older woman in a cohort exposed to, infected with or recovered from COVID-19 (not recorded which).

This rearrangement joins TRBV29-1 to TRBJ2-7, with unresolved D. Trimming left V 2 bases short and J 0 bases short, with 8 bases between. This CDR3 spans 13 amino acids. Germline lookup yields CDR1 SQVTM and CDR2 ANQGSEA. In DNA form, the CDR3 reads TGCAGCGTTGAACTAAGCGCCTCCTACGAGCAGTACTTC. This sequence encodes CSVELSASYEQYF.

CDR3 residues: CASSPQWSVDTQYF. The CDR3 DNA is TGTGCCAGCAGCCCCCAGTGGAGCGTGGATACGCAGTATTTT. This chain connects TRBV11-2 to TRBJ2-3; the D is unclear. Germline CDR1 reads SGHAT; CDR2 reads FQNNGV. This CDR3 comprises 14 residues. Trimming removed 5 bases at V and 6 bases at J, with 15 bases between.

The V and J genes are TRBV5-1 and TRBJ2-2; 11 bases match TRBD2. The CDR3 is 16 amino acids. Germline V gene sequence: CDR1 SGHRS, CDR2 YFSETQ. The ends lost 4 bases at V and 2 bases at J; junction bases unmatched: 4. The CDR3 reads CASSISGRANTGELFF. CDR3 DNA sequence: TGCGCCAGCAGCATTAGCGGGAGGGCCAACACCGGGGAGCTGTTTTTT.

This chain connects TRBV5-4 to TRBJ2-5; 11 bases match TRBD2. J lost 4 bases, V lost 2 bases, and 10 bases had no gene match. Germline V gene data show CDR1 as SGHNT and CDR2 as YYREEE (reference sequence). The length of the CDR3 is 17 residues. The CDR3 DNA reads TGTGCCAGCAGCTTAACTAGCGGGAGAGGGGGGGGAGAGACCCAGTACTTC. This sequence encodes CASSLTSGRGGGETQYF.

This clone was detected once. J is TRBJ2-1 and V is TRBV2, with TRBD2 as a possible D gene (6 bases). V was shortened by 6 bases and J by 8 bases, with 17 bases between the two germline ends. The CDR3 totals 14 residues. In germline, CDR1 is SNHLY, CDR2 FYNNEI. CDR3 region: CASSGGRGGDEQFF. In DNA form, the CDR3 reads TGTGCCAGCAGCGGTGGGCGGGGAGGCGATGAGCAGTTCTTC.

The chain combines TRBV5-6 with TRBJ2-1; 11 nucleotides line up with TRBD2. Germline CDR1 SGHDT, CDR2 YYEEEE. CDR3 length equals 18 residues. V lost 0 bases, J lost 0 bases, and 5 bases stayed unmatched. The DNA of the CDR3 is TGTGCCAGCAGCTTGGGACTAGCGGGGTTTAGCTCCTACAATGAGCAGTTCTTC. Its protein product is CASSLGLAGFSSYNEQFF.

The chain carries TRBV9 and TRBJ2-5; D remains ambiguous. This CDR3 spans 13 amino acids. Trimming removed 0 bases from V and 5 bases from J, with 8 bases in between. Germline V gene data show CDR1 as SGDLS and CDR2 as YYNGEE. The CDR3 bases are TGTGCCAGCAGCGTAGCGATTGAGGAGACCCAGTACTTC. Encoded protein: CASSVAIEETQYF.

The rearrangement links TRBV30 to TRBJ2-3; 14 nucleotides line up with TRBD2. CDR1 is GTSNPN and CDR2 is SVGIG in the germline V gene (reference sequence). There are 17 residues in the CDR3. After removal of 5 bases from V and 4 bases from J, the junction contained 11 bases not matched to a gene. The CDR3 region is CAWGPGLAGVGADTQYF. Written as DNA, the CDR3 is TGTGCCTGGGGTCCGGGACTAGCGGGAGTGGGTGCAGATACGCAGTATTTT.

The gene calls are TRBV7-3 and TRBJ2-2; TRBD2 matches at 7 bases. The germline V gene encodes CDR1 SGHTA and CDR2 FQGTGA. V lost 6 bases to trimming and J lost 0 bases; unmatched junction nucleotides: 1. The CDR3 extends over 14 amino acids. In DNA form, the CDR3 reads TGTGCCAGCAGGCGGGGGTCGAACACCGGGGAGCTGTTTTTT. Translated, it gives CASRRGSNTGELFF.

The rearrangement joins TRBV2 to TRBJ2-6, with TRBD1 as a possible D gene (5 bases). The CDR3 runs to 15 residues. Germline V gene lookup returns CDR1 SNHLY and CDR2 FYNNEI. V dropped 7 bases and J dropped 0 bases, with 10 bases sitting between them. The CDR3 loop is CASNRLSSGANVLTF. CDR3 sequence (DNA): TGTGCCAGCAACAGGCTGAGCTCTGGGGCCAACGTCCTGACTTTC. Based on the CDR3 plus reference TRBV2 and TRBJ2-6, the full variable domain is EPEVTQTPSHQVTQMGQEVILRCVPISNHLYFYWYRQILGQKVEFLVSFYNNEISEKSEIFDDQFSVERPDGSNFTLKIRSTKLEDSAMYFCASNRLSSGANVLTFGAGSRLTVL.

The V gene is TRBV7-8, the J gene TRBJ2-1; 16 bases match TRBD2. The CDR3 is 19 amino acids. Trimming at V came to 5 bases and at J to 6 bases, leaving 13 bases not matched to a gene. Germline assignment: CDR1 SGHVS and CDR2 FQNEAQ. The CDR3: CASSPPGLAGGPPTNEQFF. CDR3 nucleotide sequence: TGTGCCAGCAGCCCCCCGGGACTAGCGGGAGGGCCCCCCACCAATGAGCAGTTCTTC.

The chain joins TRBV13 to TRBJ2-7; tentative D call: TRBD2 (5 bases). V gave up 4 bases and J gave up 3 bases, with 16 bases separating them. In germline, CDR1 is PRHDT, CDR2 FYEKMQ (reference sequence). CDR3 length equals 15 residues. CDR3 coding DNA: TGTGCCAGCAGCTCATGGTCGGAACGGGACTACGAGCAGTACTTC. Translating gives CASSSWSERDYEQYF.

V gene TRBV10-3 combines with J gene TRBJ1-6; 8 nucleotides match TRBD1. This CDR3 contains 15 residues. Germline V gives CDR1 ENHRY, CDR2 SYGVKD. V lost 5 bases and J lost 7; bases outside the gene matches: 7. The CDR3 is CAISPGGSLNSPLHF. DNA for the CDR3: TGTGCCATCAGTCCAGGGGGCAGCCTGAATTCACCCCTCCACTTT.

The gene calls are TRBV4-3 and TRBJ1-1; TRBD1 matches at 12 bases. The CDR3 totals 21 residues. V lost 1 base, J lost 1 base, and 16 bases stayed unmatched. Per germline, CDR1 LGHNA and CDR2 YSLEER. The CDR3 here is CASSQVGDRGLAGLENTEAFF. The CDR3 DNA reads TGCGCCAGCAGCCAAGTTGGGGACAGGGGGCTGGCTGGACTTGAGAACACTGAAGCTTTCTTT.